The clone carrying this TCR beta chain was observed a single time. In the original processing: The assay estimated nucleated cells by amplifying reference gene primers. Measured with immunoSEQ multiplex PCR; TCRdb has only the in-frame clones, and not every one. The D gene and trimming were derived from the DNA, and the V and J assignments and clone size from that table. In the table there are approximately 210,000 clones, about 88% of which are singletons. This record comes from a study of blood T cell repertoires in COVID-19. The source is a man between 65 and 79 years old with acute or convalescent COVID-19. Material: peripheral blood.

The CDR3 protein is CASSLESGLEAFF. CDR3 DNA sequence: TGTGCCAGCAGTTTAGAGTCCGGGTTAGAAGCTTTCTTT. The rearrangement uses TRBV12-3 or TRBV12-4 and TRBJ1-1; D is unclear. CDR3 length: 13 amino acids. V lost 1 base and J 8 bases, leaving 11 bases between the germline ends.